This T cell receptor beta chain was found in a study of blood T cell repertoires in COVID-19. Original data processing: Using reference gene primer amplification, nucleated cell counts were estimated. Only in-frame clones appear in the TCRdb table, and some are missing; sequencing was by immunoSEQ multiplex PCR. The V and J calls and clone size were taken over from that table, and D and trimming were inferred from the DNA. The sample has roughly 260,000 clones, about nine tenths seen once. Germline CDR1 and CDR2: LNHDA and SQIVND (reference sequence). The CDR3 runs 17 residues. V dropped 4 bases and J dropped 1; count of bases not matched to a gene: 9.

This chain connects TRBV19 to TRBJ1-1; 10 nucleotides align to TRBD1. Source material: peripheral blood. The origin of this receptor is a woman aged 25 to 39 with COVID-19, enrolled during active disease. CDR3 nucleotide sequence: TGTGCCAGTAGTACCCTTCCGAGACAGGGGGCGAACACTGAAGCTTTCTTT. The encoded protein is CASSTLPRQGANTEAFF.